This is a list of T cell receptor beta chains from one sample in a study of T cells in Graves' hyperthyroidism and ophthalmopathy. One entry per CDR3 protein results from TCRdb running MiXCR on the multiplex PCR reads. The sample contains about 290,000 distinct CDR3 sequences, roughly 14% of which appear only once. Sequencing was carried out using blood. The receptors stem from a woman aged 30 to 39 with Graves' hyperthyroidism that later progressed to Graves' ophthalmopathy. Each CDR3 is given with its conserved first and last residue.

>TRBV25-1
CASSRDGKNSPLHF
>TRBV7-2
CASSLVQGASYEQYF
>TRBV6-1
CASRTGDHEQYF
>TRBV20-1
CSARDLSGQETQYF
>TRBV28
CASSFGERVPTDTQYF
>TRBV20-1
CSAKAGGISYEQYF
>TRBV19
CASIGVGAFF
>TRBV11-2
CASSPAGPQETQYF
>TRBV3-1
CASSQRQDGKLFF
>TRBV12-3/TRBV12-4
CASRLTSGSGTEQFF
>TRBV29-1
CSVEGRASETYEQYF
>TRBV7-9
CASSLSPESADTQYF
>TRBV4-1
CASSQRGHDNEQFF
>TRBV27
CASKRRETTYEQYF
>TRBV19
CASSAVDRYYGYTF
>TRBV2
CASITTGNTEAFF
>TRBV18
CASSPRKGGTGEQYF
>TRBV19
CASRLDGDIQYF
>TRBV28
CASSSAGTGSEKLFF
>TRBV4-1
CASSRGVWETQYF
>TRBV28
CASSSTLEGTNTGELFF
>TRBV3-1
CASSQGNEKLFF
>TRBV2
CAISDGTGGFRELFF
>TRBV9
CASSVAAGGNTEAFF
>TRBV27
CASRGLAGAGELFF
>TRBV20-1
CSASDNSNQPQHF
>TRBV7-8
CASSLFLDLNSPLHF
>TRBV30
CAWTVGSYNEQFF
>TRBV4-1
CASSQGTGNSYEQYF
>TRBV28
CASSLLAGGTYEQYF
>TRBV10-3
CATPCGQPQHF
>TRBV6-1
CASSQSNEQYF
>TRBV6-1
CASSSTGGTATQEQFF
>TRBV28
CASRGGWGLQETQYF
>TRBV2
CASSDRYLGGYTF
>TRBV20-1
CSARVLASSSYEQYF
>TRBV20-1
CSARQLVYNEQFF
>TRBV28
CASSLAEGEETQYF
>TRBV7-9
CASSPIGFGIYTEAFF
>TRBV28
CASHPVGQGGYGYTF
>TRBV20-1
CSAPPGSGRPNEQFF
>TRBV20-1
CSARRLAGESYEQYF
>TRBV27
CASSAGTANNSPLHF
>TRBV29-1
CSVDLRGHTGELFF
>TRBV6-1
CASSAGGSTDTQYF
>TRBV7-9
CASGPRLSYEQYF
>TRBV10-3
CAITPGQGAGEQFF
>TRBV6-1
CASSSRAAGNTIYF
>TRBV7-6
CASSLGTGFAYEQYF
>TRBV28
CASRSKKHTEAFF
>TRBV12-3/TRBV12-4
CASSPRLVLSGELFF
>TRBV19
CASSIGRGAYEQYF
>TRBV5-8
CASSWTGSAGANVLTF
>TRBV11-1
CASKARSADTQYF
>TRBV18
CASSGQGSREQYF
>TRBV9
CASSPQGTGYTF
>TRBV5-4
CASSLREVKDTQYF
>TRBV7-3
CASSLNGGTGELFF
>TRBV11-1
CACSKSAGNYGYTF
>TRBV5-1
CASKGLAGAGDTQYF